This T cell receptor beta chain emerged from a study of blood T cell repertoires in COVID-19. The wider study: Whether acute or convalescent, the COVID-19 samples came from the United States, Italy and Spain. PBMCs, B-cell-depleted T cells, or T cells were the source of the cDNA or gDNA that made up the material.

Trimming took 0 bases from V and 7 from J, leaving 18 bases between them. CDR1 is MGHRA and CDR2 is YSYEKL in the germline V gene. The CDR3 has 17 amino acids. Original data processing: For nucleated cells, counts were estimated from reference gene primer amplification. Produced via immunoSEQ multiplex PCR; TCRdb's table is partial and in-frame only. The V and J calls and clone size are taken from that table; D and trimming were inferred from the DNA. The data hold about 150,000 clones, with around 82% observed a single time. Sample: peripheral blood. V gene TRBV4-1 combines with J gene TRBJ1-4, with a possible D match to TRBD1 (5 bases). This TCR came from a woman older than 75 with acute or convalescent COVID-19. The CDR3 protein is CASSQDPPGGLSEKLFF. In nucleotides, the CDR3 is TGCGCCAGCAGCCAAGACCCTCCCGGGGGGTTAAGTGAAAAACTGTTTTTT.